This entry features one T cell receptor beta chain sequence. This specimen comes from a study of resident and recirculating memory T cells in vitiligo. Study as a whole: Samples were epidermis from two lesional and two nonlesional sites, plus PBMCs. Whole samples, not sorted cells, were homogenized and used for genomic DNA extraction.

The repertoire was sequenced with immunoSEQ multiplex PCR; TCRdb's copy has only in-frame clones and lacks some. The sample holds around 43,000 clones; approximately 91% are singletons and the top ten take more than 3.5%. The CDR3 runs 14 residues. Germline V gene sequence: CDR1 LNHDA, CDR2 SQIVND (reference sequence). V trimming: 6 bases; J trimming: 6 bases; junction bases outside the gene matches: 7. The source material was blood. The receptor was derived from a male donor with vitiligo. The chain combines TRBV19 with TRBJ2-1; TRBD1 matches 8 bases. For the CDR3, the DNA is TGTGCCAGTAGGGAGACAGGGGTACCCAATGAGCAGTTCTTC. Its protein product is CASRETGVPNEQFF.